The 8 T cell receptor beta chains below were found in one sample sequenced in a study of blood T cell repertoires in COVID-19. Sequenced by immunoSEQ multiplex PCR; TCRdb stores in-frame clones only, minus some. The sample contains under 150,000 clones, 85% to 90% of which appear only once. The specimen was peripheral blood. These receptors were taken from a human donor in a cohort sampled during active COVID-19.

DNA for the CDR3: TGTGCCAGCAGTCGGGACAGACAATATGGCTACACCTTC. This translates into CASSRDRQYGYTF. This rearrangement joins TRBV12-3 or TRBV12-4 to TRBJ1-2; TRBD1 matches 7 bases. The trim removed 5 bases at V and 5 bases at J, leaving 5 bases unmatched. This CDR3 has 13 residues.

The chain couples TRBV7-8 to TRBJ1-2; 7 positions match TRBD1. The CDR3 extends over 13 amino acids. Germline CDR1 and CDR2: SGHVS and FQNEAQ. V lost 8 bases, J lost 3 bases, and 6 bases stayed unmatched. The CDR3 nucleotides are TGTGCCAGCGCCCCCACAGGGGACTATGGCTACACCTTC. This encodes CASAPTGDYGYTF.

The chain couples TRBV5-1 to TRBJ1-4, with unresolved D. This CDR3 has 15 residues. Trimming removed 1 base at V and 12 bases at J, with 19 bases between. The V gene's germline CDR1 is SGHRS and CDR2 YFSETQ. The CDR3 bases are TGCGCCAGCAGCTTGAATAGACCCTTCGGGATGGAACTGTTTTTT. This codes for CASSLNRPFGMELFF.

The chain carries TRBV10-3 and TRBJ1-1; TRBD1 agrees at 7 bases. The CDR3 consists of 13 residues. Germline assignment: CDR1 ENHRY and CDR2 SYGVKD. V trimming: 8 bases; J trimming: 0 bases; junction bases outside the gene matches: 3. CDR3 region: CAIGTAMNTEAFF. The CDR3 bases are TGTGCCATCGGGACAGCAATGAACACTGAAGCTTTCTTT.

This chain joins TRBV19 and TRBJ2-2; the match to TRBD1 covers 12 bases. CDR3 length: 16 residues. With V trimmed by 5 bases and J by 6 bases, 7 bases remained unmatched. Looked up from germline, CDR1 is LNHDA and CDR2 is SQIVND (reference sequence). This CDR3 reads CASSPPGQGAPGELFF. DNA of the CDR3: TGTGCCAGTAGTCCTCCGGGACAGGGGGCACCCGGGGAGCTGTTTTTT.

This chain connects TRBV9 to TRBJ1-1; D not resolved. The CDR3 has 14 amino acids. The germline gives CDR1 SGDLS, CDR2 YYNGEE. V was cut by 4 bases and J by 4 bases, with 14 bases left in between. In DNA, the CDR3 is TGTGCCAGCAGCCCCCAGCGGGCCGGCACTGAAGCTTTCTTT. Its protein product is CASSPQRAGTEAFF.

The chain joins TRBV7-2 to TRBJ1-2; a weak D match, TRBD1 (6 bases). V lost 4 bases, J lost 5 bases, and 20 bases lay in between. Germline assignment: CDR1 SGHTA and CDR2 FQGNSA. The CDR3 runs to 16 residues. CDR3 in DNA: TGTGCCAGCAGCTCCAACACAGGACAGATCCAGTATGGCTACACCTTC. This sequence encodes CASSSNTGQIQYGYTF.

This clone was observed a few times. The CDR3: CASSPGETQYF. CDR3 DNA: TGTGCCAGCAGTCCCGGAGAGACCCAGTACTTC. The chain links TRBV2 to TRBJ2-5; D gene ambiguous. CDR1 is SNHLY and CDR2 is FYNNEI in the germline V gene. The CDR3 contains 11 residues. Trimming pared 5 bases from V and 4 bases from J, leaving 5 bases between.